The T cell receptor beta chain under discussion was sequenced for a study of cytomegalovirus exposure and HLA in healthy donors. General study findings and limits: Rarity characterized most TCR sequences, yet some public TCRs appeared in many donors. Researchers catalogued 160 or so TCR beta chains as cytomegalovirus-associated. With high specificity and sensitivity, the classifier reportedly diagnosed cytomegalovirus status.

With 60 Vbeta and 13 Jbeta primers, the PCR was carried out. The table came from immunoSEQ multiplex PCR; TCRdb's copy has only in-frame clones and leaves some out. The sample holds about 96,000 clones, 79% seen once. As concerns this clone: Its specificity is not known.

Trimming left V 0 bases short and J 5 bases short, with 19 bases between. Per germline, CDR1 SGHVS and CDR2 FQNEAQ. The CDR3 sequence is 17 residues long. The sample taken for sequencing was PBMCs. This chain joins TRBV7-8 and TRBJ2-5; D is unclear. The receptor comes from a young man in good health and CMV-seronegative. CDR3 protein: CASSLALASGSWETQYF. CDR3 DNA sequence: TGTGCCAGCAGCTTAGCGTTGGCGTCAGGTTCCTGGGAGACCCAGTACTTC.